This TCR beta chain was retrieved from a study of tumor and adjacent non-tumor tissue in lung cancer. The library came from three nested PCR rounds adapted from ARM-PCR protocols. In TCRdb, the multiplex PCR reads were re-called with MiXCR into one record per CDR3 protein. In the table there are more than 120,000 distinct CDR3 sequences, roughly 70% of which are singletons. No cell sorting was done before RNA was extracted from the tissue. The sequence was obtained from a man aged 55 to 70 with small cell lung cancer. Material for sequencing was lung tumor tissue.

The CDR3 nucleotides read TGTGCCACCGCCCGGGATAGCGGGAGTAGGATTGAGCAGTTCTTC. It is translated as CATARDSGSRIEQFF. The J gene is TRBJ2-1, the V gene TRBV24-1, with 9 bases fitting TRBD2. Germline lookup yields CDR1 KGHDR and CDR2 SFDVKD. After removal of 9 bases from V and 9 bases from J, the junction contained 14 bases not matched to a gene. CDR3 length: 15 residues.